This T cell receptor beta chain was observed in a study of blood T cell repertoires in COVID-19. Study at large: Samples representing acute and convalescent COVID-19 were sourced from the United States, Italy and Spain. PBMCs, B-cell-depleted T cells, or T cells provided the cDNA or gDNA that made up the material.

CDR1 and CDR2 from the germline V gene are SGHDN and FVKESK. The CDR3 is made up of 14 amino acids. Trimming left V 1 base short and J 3 bases short, with 9 bases between. Original methodology: It was from reference gene primer amplification that nucleated cell counts were estimated. Only in-frame clones appear in the TCRdb table, and some are missing; sequencing was by immunoSEQ multiplex PCR. D and trimming were read from the DNA, whereas the V and J calls and clone size are those reported in that table. The table has roughly 80,000 clones, 80% to 85% seen once; the top ten hold around 3.3%. The TCR was taken from a man aged 50 or older with acute or convalescent COVID-19. The chain has TRBV14 and TRBJ2-5; unclear D gene. Sequencing was done on a sample of peripheral blood. The CDR3 sequence is CASSQVSREETQYF. CDR3 nucleotide sequence: TGTGCCAGCAGCCAAGTTAGCCGGGAAGAGACCCAGTACTTC.